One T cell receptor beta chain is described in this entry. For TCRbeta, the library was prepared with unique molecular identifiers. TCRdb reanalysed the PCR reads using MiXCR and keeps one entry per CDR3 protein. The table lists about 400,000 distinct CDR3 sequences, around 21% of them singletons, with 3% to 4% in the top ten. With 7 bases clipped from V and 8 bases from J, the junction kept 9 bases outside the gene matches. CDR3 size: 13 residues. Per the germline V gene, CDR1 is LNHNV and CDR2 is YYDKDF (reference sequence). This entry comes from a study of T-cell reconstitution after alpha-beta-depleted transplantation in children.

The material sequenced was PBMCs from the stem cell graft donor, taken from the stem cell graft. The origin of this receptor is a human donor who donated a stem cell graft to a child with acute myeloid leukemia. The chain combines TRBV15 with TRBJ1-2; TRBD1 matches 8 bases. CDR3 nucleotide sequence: TGTGCCACCACCGCTAGGACAGGGCGCGGCTACACCTTC. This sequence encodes CATTARTGRGYTF. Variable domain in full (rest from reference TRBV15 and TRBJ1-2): DAMVIQNPRYQVTQFGKPVTLSCSQTLNHNVMYWYQQKSSQAPKLLFHYYDKDFNNEADTPDNFQSRRPNTSFCFLDIRSPGLGDTAMYLCATTARTGRGYTFGSGTRLTVV.